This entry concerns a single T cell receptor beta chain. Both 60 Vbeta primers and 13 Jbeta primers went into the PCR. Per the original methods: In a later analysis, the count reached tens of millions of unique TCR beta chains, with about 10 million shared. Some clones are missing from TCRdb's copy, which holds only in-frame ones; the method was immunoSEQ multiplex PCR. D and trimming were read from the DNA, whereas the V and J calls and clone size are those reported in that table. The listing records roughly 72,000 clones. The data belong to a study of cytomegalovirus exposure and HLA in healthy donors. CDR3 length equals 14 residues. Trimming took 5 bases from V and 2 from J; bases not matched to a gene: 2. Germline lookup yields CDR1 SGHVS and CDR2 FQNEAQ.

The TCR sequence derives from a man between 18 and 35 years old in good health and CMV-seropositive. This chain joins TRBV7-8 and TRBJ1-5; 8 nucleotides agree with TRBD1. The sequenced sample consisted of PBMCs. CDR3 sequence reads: CASSTTGGNQPQHF. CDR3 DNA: TGTGCCAGCAGCACGACAGGGGGCAATCAGCCCCAGCATTTT.